The 27 T cell receptor beta chains reported below all come from one sample, sequenced in a study of cytotoxic CD8 clonotypes in ibrutinib-treated CLL. The assay was immunoSEQ multiplex PCR, and TCRdb's table has in-frame clones only and misses some. This sample has 130,000 to 150,000 clones, with approximately 80% found just once. Here the sequenced sample was PBMCs, taken after 12 months of ibrutinib treatment. These receptors all stem from a human donor with chronic lymphocytic leukemia.

The chain joins TRBV19 to TRBJ1-2; perhaps TRBD1 as D (6 bases). V gave up 4 bases and J gave up 2 bases, with 11 bases separating them. Germline V gives CDR1 LNHDA, CDR2 SQIVND (reference sequence). This CDR3 contains 14 residues. The CDR3 here is CASSRTAGNYGYTF. The CDR3 DNA is TGTGCCAGTAGTAGGACAGCGGGGAACTATGGCTACACCTTC.

This clone was detected once. The chain links TRBV9 to TRBJ2-7, with D unclear. The ends were cut back, 2 bases at V and 6 bases at J, with 21 bases in the middle. The V gene's germline CDR1 is SGDLS and CDR2 YYNGEE. This CDR3 has 16 amino acids. The CDR3 spells CASSVAPGRPGFEQYF. The CDR3 bases are TGTGCCAGCAGCGTTGCCCCCGGGCGACCTGGGTTCGAGCAGTACTTC.

CDR3 coding DNA: TGTGCCAGCAGCCAAGCATCTTTCTGGTTGAACACTGAAGCTTTCTTT. Its translation is CASSQASFWLNTEAFF. The chain has TRBV14 and TRBJ1-1; D not resolved. CDR1 is SGHDN, CDR2 FVKESK, per germline. The CDR3 has 16 residues. V dropped 1 base and J dropped 0 bases, with 12 bases sitting between them.

The chain has TRBV7-9 and TRBJ2-7, with D possibly TRBD1 on 8 matching bases. CDR1 is SEHNR and CDR2 is FQNEAQ in the germline V gene (reference sequence). This CDR3 region has 13 residues. V was cut by 4 bases and J by 5 bases, with 12 bases left in between. The CDR3 loop reads CASSYRGGHEQYF. In DNA, the CDR3 is TGTGCCAGCAGCTACAGGGGGGGCCACGAGCAGTACTTC.

J is TRBJ2-3 and V is TRBV6-1; TRBD1 might be the D (5 bases). Germline V gives CDR1 MNHNS, CDR2 SASEGT. Trimming took 0 bases from V and 7 from J, leaving 8 bases between them. The CDR3 spans 13 residues. CDR3 nucleotide sequence: TGTGCCAGCAGTGAAGCGACAGCGAATACGCAGTATTTT. Encoded protein: CASSEATANTQYF.

The chain is built from TRBV11-2 and TRBJ2-1, with TRBD2 identical over 12 bases. The germline gives CDR1 SGHAT, CDR2 FQNNGV. CDR3 length equals 14 residues. Germline trimming cut 4 bases from V and 7 bases from J; bases unmatched to any gene: 2. The DNA for the CDR3 is TGTGCCAGCAGCTGGACTAGCGGGGAAAATGAGCAGTTCTTC. Protein: CASSWTSGENEQFF.

This chain uses TRBV7-8 with TRBJ1-5; D may be TRBD1 (6 bases). The CDR3 spans 15 residues. Germline V gene data show CDR1 as SGHVS and CDR2 as FQNEAQ. Trimming shortened V by 5 bases and J by 2 bases, and 13 bases separated the two germline ends. The CDR3, as DNA: TGTGCCAGCAGCAACAGGGACCTAGGCAATCAGCCCCAGCATTTT. Encoded protein: CASSNRDLGNQPQHF.

The chain joins TRBV13 to TRBJ2-7; 9 bases match TRBD2. Losses at the gene ends were 6 bases for V and 2 bases for J; bases not matched to a gene: 8. The CDR3 spans 15 residues. CDR1 and CDR2 (germline): PRHDT, FYEKMQ (reference sequence). CDR3 protein: CASSPRTSEAYEQYF. The CDR3 DNA sequence: TGTGCCAGCAGTCCCCGGACTAGCGAGGCCTACGAGCAGTACTTC.

The rearrangement uses TRBV2 and TRBJ2-1; a weak D match, TRBD1 (6 bases). This CDR3 is built from 14 residues. Looked up from germline, CDR1 is SNHLY and CDR2 is FYNNEI. V was shortened by 4 bases and J by 5 bases, with 12 bases between the two germline ends. The DNA of the CDR3 is TGTGCCAGCAGTGTACAGGGTTGGGACAATGAGCAGTTCTTC. Its translation is CASSVQGWDNEQFF.

This clone was seen a handful of times. This chain joins TRBV4-3 and TRBJ1-2; tentative D call: TRBD1 (6 bases). This CDR3 is 14 amino acids long. CDR1 LGHNA and CDR2 YSLEER come from the germline V gene. V was shortened by 1 base and J by 7 bases, with 13 bases between the two germline ends. As DNA, the CDR3 is TGCGCCAGCAGCCAAGTTAGGGGGTTGGTTGGCTACACCTTC. Its translation: CASSQVRGLVGYTF.

This sequence joins TRBV29-1 and TRBJ2-5, with 9 bases fitting TRBD2. The V gene end was trimmed by 6 bases and the J gene end by 1 base; junction bases not matched to a gene: 6. Germline V gives CDR1 SQVTM, CDR2 ANQGSEA. This CDR3 contains 14 residues. In nucleotides, the CDR3 is TGCAGCGTGGGAATAGCGGGAGTCCAAGAGACCCAGTACTTC. Its protein product is CSVGIAGVQETQYF.

This rearrangement joins TRBV4-1 to TRBJ2-3; D is uncertain. CDR1 is MGHRA, CDR2 YSYEKL, per germline. Trimming stripped 1 base from V and 4 bases from J, with 9 bases between. This CDR3 contains 14 residues. The CDR3 DNA sequence: TGCGCCAGCAGCCAAGTAGTAGTTTCAGATACGCAGTATTTT. Translation gives CASSQVVVSDTQYF.

The J gene is TRBJ1-1, the V gene TRBV29-1, with 8 bases lining up with TRBD1. The germline CDR1 and CDR2 sequences are SQVTM and ANQGSEA. This CDR3 has 17 residues. The V and J ends lost 1 base and 3 bases, in that order; junction bases with no gene match: 13. CDR3 residues: CSVEGRGQGKAYTEAFF. The CDR3 region has the DNA TGCAGCGTTGAAGGGCGAGGACAGGGTAAAGCATACACTGAAGCTTTCTTT.

This clone has a handful of counts. The chain combines TRBV11-2 with TRBJ2-7; TRBD1 aligns across 8 bases. This CDR3 comprises 14 residues. The germline gives CDR1 SGHAT, CDR2 FQNNGV. V lost 1 base and J lost 5; bases outside the gene matches: 4. This CDR3 reads CASSLVRGLHEQYF. CDR3 DNA sequence: TGTGCCAGCAGCTTAGTCAGGGGGCTCCACGAGCAGTACTTC.

The V call is TRBV6-5, the J call TRBJ2-7; D possibly corresponds to TRBD1 (6 bases). Trimming left V 6 bases short and J 2 bases short, with 17 bases between. CDR1 and CDR2 (germline): MNHEY, SVGAGI. The CDR3 runs 15 residues. The CDR3 here is CASSLVGTLAYEQYF. The CDR3 region has the DNA TGTGCCAGCAGCCTTGTCGGGACACTGGCCTACGAGCAGTACTTC.

The rearrangement joins TRBV5-1 to TRBJ2-5; D might be TRBD2 (5 bases). The CDR3 is 17 residues long. The germline V gene has CDR1 SGHRS and CDR2 YFSETQ. Between the trimmed V and J ends, which lost 2 bases and 3 bases, there was a span of 20 bases. The DNA for the CDR3 is TGCGCCAGCAGCTTTATTTTCTCCGGGAAGACTAAAGAGACCCAGTACTTC. It codes for CASSFIFSGKTKETQYF. The variable domain in full, completed from reference TRBV5-1 and TRBJ2-5, reads KAGVTQTPRYLIKTRGQQVTLSCSPISGHRSVSWYQQTPGQGLQFLFEYFSETQRNKGNFPGRFSGRQFSNSRSEMNVSTLELGDSALYLCASSFIFSGKTKETQYFGPGTRLLVL.

V usage is TRBV7-2 and J usage is TRBJ2-7, with TRBD2 identical over 14 bases. The CDR3 length is 19 residues. V gave up 5 bases and J gave up 3 bases; unmatched junction bases: 15. Germline V gives CDR1 SGHTA, CDR2 FQGNSA. The CDR3 bases are TGTGCCAGCAGCCCCCGACAGAGCTCAGGACTAGCGGGAGGCTACGAGCAGTACTTC. It encodes CASSPRQSSGLAGGYEQYF.

The V call is TRBV18, the J call TRBJ2-7; 8 bases align to TRBD2. Germline V gene lookup returns CDR1 KGHSH and CDR2 LQKENI. V lost 3 bases to trimming and J lost 0 bases; unmatched junction nucleotides: 7. There are 16 residues in the CDR3. CDR3 bases: TGTGCCAGCTCACCGGCAGCGGGGGTTAGCTCCTACGAGCAGTACTTC. Residues: CASSPAAGVSSYEQYF.

J is TRBJ1-1 and V is TRBV18; D may be TRBD1 (5 bases). This CDR3 is built from 15 residues. V lost 5 bases, J lost 2 bases, and 15 bases lay in between. Germline lookup yields CDR1 KGHSH and CDR2 LQKENI. CDR3 sequence (DNA): TGTGCCAGCTCATCTCTTTGGGACCTTAACACTGAAGCTTTCTTT. This codes for CASSSLWDLNTEAFF.

V is TRBV7-3 and J is TRBJ2-7; 8 bases line up with TRBD1. The CDR3 is 16 amino acids. Trimming cost V 0 bases and J 2 bases; bases outside gene matches: 6. Germline CDR1 and CDR2: SGHTA and FQGTGA. CDR3 sequence reads: CASSLTGGTGTYEQYF. Written as DNA, the CDR3 is TGTGCCAGCAGCTTAACTGGTGGGACAGGTACCTACGAGCAGTACTTC.

V gene TRBV5-1 combines with J gene TRBJ1-4; TRBD1 aligns across 9 bases. The germline CDR1 and CDR2 sequences are SGHRS and YFSETQ. V shed 6 bases, J shed 7 bases, and the junction held 10 bases outside the gene matches. CDR3 length: 15 residues. The CDR3 nucleotides read TGCGCCAGCAACCCGGGGGACAGGGCTTCTGAAAAACTGTTTTTT. Translating it yields CASNPGDRASEKLFF.

The count of this clone is one. This rearrangement joins TRBV28 to TRBJ2-1, with D perhaps matching TRBD1 (6 bases). V was pared by 3 bases and J by 5 bases, with 11 bases between. Germline V gives CDR1 MDHEN, CDR2 SYDVKM. This CDR3 spans 14 amino acids. CDR3 loop: CASSFAGGNNEQFF. The CDR3 DNA is TGTGCCAGCAGTTTCGCTGGGGGCAACAATGAGCAGTTCTTC.

V gene TRBV6-1 combines with J gene TRBJ1-2; 8 bases are shared with TRBD1. CDR1 and CDR2 from the germline V gene are MNHNS and SASEGT. This CDR3 is 15 amino acids long. Unmatched junction bases numbered 8, after V lost 0 bases and J lost 8 bases. Here the CDR3 reads CASSEAKGQAGGYTF. DNA for the CDR3: TGTGCCAGCAGTGAAGCCAAGGGACAGGCGGGGGGCTACACCTTC.

The V gene is TRBV6-6, the J gene TRBJ1-3; no clear D gene. This CDR3 spans 14 amino acids. Germline V lookup: CDR1 MNHNY, CDR2 SVGAGI (reference sequence). The V gene lost 7 bases and the J gene lost 1 base, with 11 bases spanning the gap. The CDR3 sequence is CASTRAVSGNTIYF. As DNA, the CDR3 is TGTGCCAGCACCCGGGCGGTGTCTGGAAACACCATATATTTT.

The chain joins TRBV4-3 to TRBJ2-1, with 7 bases lining up with TRBD2. Trimming at V came to 0 bases and at J to 7 bases, leaving 3 bases not matched to a gene. CDR3 length: 14 amino acids. Germline CDR1 and CDR2: LGHNA and YSLEER. DNA for the CDR3: TGCGCCAGCAGCCAAGACGGGAGGAGGAATGAGCAGTTCTTC. This translates into CASSQDGRRNEQFF.

The rearrangement links TRBV7-8 to TRBJ2-4; 7 bases line up with TRBD1. The junction had 10 bases not matched to a gene; V was cut back by 4 bases and J by 1 base. This CDR3 comprises 17 residues. From germline, CDR1 is SGHVS and CDR2 FQNEAQ. CDR3 in amino acids: CASSSQTGSVAKNIQYF. The CDR3 nucleotides are TGTGCCAGCAGCTCTCAGACAGGGAGCGTGGCCAAAAACATTCAGTACTTC.

This clone occurred a few times. The rearrangement joins TRBV6-5 to TRBJ2-7, with D perhaps matching TRBD2 (6 bases). V was clipped by 5 bases and J by 6 bases, with 20 bases between them. The germline V gene has CDR1 MNHEY and CDR2 SVGAGI. This CDR3 contains 15 residues. The CDR3 region has the DNA TGTGCCAGCAGTCCAGTGGGGGGTGGCTTCGGCGAGCAGTACTTC. Protein sequence: CASSPVGGGFGEQYF.